This T cell receptor beta chain was recovered during a study of early T cells in non-severe SARS-CoV-2 infection. Study-wide context: Sequenced bulk RNA came from whole blood that was unsorted, and chains were unpaired.

This clonotype has a count of ten or more. Its antigen remains unknown. V was trimmed by 4 bases and J by 8 bases, leaving 17 bases between them. This CDR3 has 15 residues. Germline loops: CDR1 KGHSH, CDR2 LQKENI. Study-wide findings and caveats: The matching step, a VDJdb search, favored anti-spike CD8 responses and missed private and CD4 specificities.

Each cDNA molecule carried a unique molecular identifier. TCRdb re-called the 5' RACE reads with MiXCR, one entry per CDR3 protein. The sample includes approximately 27,000 distinct CDR3 sequences, about 6.1% of them seen just once. The V and J genes are TRBV18 and TRBJ1-4; possible D gene TRBD1, 5 bases. The source of this sequence is an adult who was a healthcare worker with PCR-confirmed SARS-CoV-2 infection or an uninfected control (not recorded which). The specimen was whole blood. The CDR3 region is CASSQTRDLGEKLFF. The CDR3 bases are TGTGCCAGCTCACAGACTAGGGACCTCGGCGAAAAACTGTTTTTT.